These 13 T cell receptor beta chains originate from one sample sequenced in a study of blood T cell repertoires in COVID-19. The table came from immunoSEQ multiplex PCR; TCRdb's copy has only in-frame clones and leaves some out. The table records around 97,000 clones, almost 85% of them present only once. The sequenced sample was peripheral blood. All receptors come from a man aged 70-80 years with acute or convalescent COVID-19.

The CDR3 DNA follows: TGTGCCACCAGCAACGTTGACAGGGGCGAGCAGTTCTTC. Translated: CATSNVDRGEQFF. The J gene is TRBJ2-1, the V gene TRBV15; 8 nucleotides align to TRBD1. The junction had 6 bases not matched to a gene; V was cut back by 4 bases and J by 10 bases. From germline, CDR1 is LNHNV and CDR2 YYDKDF (reference sequence). CDR3 length equals 13 residues.

This chain joins TRBV27 and TRBJ2-5, with 7 positions matching TRBD1. CDR1 is MNHEY, CDR2 SMNVEV, per germline (reference sequence). Trimming removed 5 bases from V and 5 bases from J; junction bases left unmatched: 8. The CDR3 contains 14 residues. In nucleotides, the CDR3 is TGTGCCAGCAGTCTAACCGACAGGGTGGAGACCCAGTACTTC. It specifies CASSLTDRVETQYF.

The genes are TRBV7-2 and TRBJ2-2, with 7 bases matching TRBD1. This CDR3 region has 15 residues. V trimming: 4 bases; J trimming: 9 bases; junction bases outside the gene matches: 11. The V gene's germline CDR1 is SGHTA and CDR2 FQGNSA. The DNA for the CDR3 is TGTGCCAGCAGCTCCGGGACAGCTTCACGGAGGGAGCTGTTTTTT. Residues: CASSSGTASRRELFF.

V and J are TRBV28 and TRBJ1-5; perhaps TRBD1 as D (5 bases). There are 15 residues in the CDR3. Trimming shortened V by 5 bases and J by 4 bases, and 15 bases separated the two germline ends. Germline-derived CDR1 and CDR2 are MDHEN and SYDVKM. The CDR3 sequence: CASSPAGQLNQPQHF. The DNA for the CDR3 is TGTGCCAGCAGTCCCGCGGGGCAGCTTAATCAGCCCCAGCATTTT. The whole variable domain, filled in from reference TRBV28 and TRBJ1-5, reads DVKVTQSSRYLVKRTGEKVFLECVQDMDHENMFWYRQDPGLGLRLIYFSYDVKMKEKGDIPEGYSVSREKKERFSLILESASTNQTSMYLCASSPAGQLNQPQHFGDGTRLSIL.

The chain recombines TRBV18 with TRBJ1-5; 8 bases agree with TRBD1. The germline V gene has CDR1 KGHSH and CDR2 LQKENI. The junction had 9 bases not matched to a gene; V was cut back by 1 base and J by 4 bases. The CDR3 covers 17 residues. The CDR3: CASSPRGGGQGNQPQHF. The CDR3 DNA sequence: TGTGCCAGCTCACCACGGGGGGGCGGACAGGGAAATCAGCCCCAGCATTTT.

This chain uses TRBV28 with TRBJ1-2, with a weak D call TRBD1 (6 bases). Germline values: CDR1 MDHEN, CDR2 SYDVKM. The V end was cut by 5 bases, the J end by 2 bases, with 12 bases between. This CDR3 comprises 14 residues. The CDR3 here is CASSTAGANYGYTF. The CDR3 coding sequence is TGTGCCAGCAGTACCGCAGGGGCCAACTATGGCTACACCTTC.

The chain couples TRBV28 to TRBJ2-2; the D is unclear. Between the trimmed V and J ends, which lost 6 bases and 7 bases, there was a span of 9 bases. The CDR3 contains 12 residues. In germline, CDR1 is MDHEN, CDR2 SYDVKM. The DNA of the CDR3 is TGTGCCAGCAGCCTACTGCACGGGGAGCTGTTTTTT. It codes for CASSLLHGELFF.

The CDR3 here is CASSSRGVSNQPQHF. CDR3 nucleotides: TGTGCCAGCAGTTCCAGGGGGGTTAGCAATCAGCCCCAGCATTTT. This chain connects TRBV6-5 to TRBJ1-5; 7 positions match TRBD1. Germline V lookup: CDR1 MNHEY, CDR2 SVGAGI. Germline trimming cut 4 bases from V and 0 bases from J; bases unmatched to any gene: 3. The CDR3 has 15 amino acids.

The chain employs TRBV28 and TRBJ1-2; 7 bases line up with TRBD1. J was trimmed by 1 base and V by 4 bases; bases with no gene match: 3. This CDR3 is built from 14 residues. CDR1 and CDR2 from the germline V gene are MDHEN and SYDVKM. The CDR3 DNA follows: TGTGCCAGCAGTTCCGGGACAGATAACTATGGCTACACCTTC. As protein: CASSSGTDNYGYTF.

This chain uses TRBV5-4 with TRBJ1-1; 8 nucleotides agree with TRBD1. Germline V gives CDR1 SGHNT, CDR2 YYREEE (reference sequence). The junction had 6 bases not matched to a gene; V was cut back by 2 bases and J by 9 bases. This CDR3 comprises 13 residues. The CDR3 reads CASSFSGGGQAFF. CDR3 nucleotide sequence: TGTGCCAGCAGCTTTTCAGGGGGCGGGCAAGCTTTCTTT.

This clone was seen only a few times. The chain links TRBV28 to TRBJ1-1, with 7 bases that match TRBD1. V lost 4 bases, J lost 4 bases, and 6 bases stayed unmatched. Per germline, CDR1 MDHEN and CDR2 SYDVKM. The CDR3 loop spans 14 amino acids. CDR3 bases: TGTGCCAGCAGTTCAGGACCAGGGGGCACTGAAGCTTTCTTT. This gives the protein CASSSGPGGTEAFF.

The chain recombines TRBV5-1 with TRBJ2-5; 7 bases map to TRBD1. The CDR3 is 12 residues long. Looked up from germline, CDR1 is SGHRS and CDR2 is YFSETQ. The V segment lost 7 bases and the J segment 2 bases; nucleotides outside the gene matches: 2. CDR3 sequence reads: CASGDSQETQYF. In DNA form, the CDR3 reads TGCGCCAGCGGGGACAGTCAAGAGACCCAGTACTTC.

This chain joins TRBV6-2 or TRBV6-3 and TRBJ1-5; D is perhaps TRBD1 (6 bases). Trimming cost V 6 bases and J 2 bases, with 20 bases left between them. The CDR3 consists of 17 residues. The V gene's germline CDR1 is MNHEY and CDR2 SVGEGT. CDR3: CASSSVKGRQGNQPQHF. The CDR3, as DNA: TGTGCCAGCAGCAGCGTTAAGGGGAGACAGGGCAATCAGCCCCAGCATTTT.